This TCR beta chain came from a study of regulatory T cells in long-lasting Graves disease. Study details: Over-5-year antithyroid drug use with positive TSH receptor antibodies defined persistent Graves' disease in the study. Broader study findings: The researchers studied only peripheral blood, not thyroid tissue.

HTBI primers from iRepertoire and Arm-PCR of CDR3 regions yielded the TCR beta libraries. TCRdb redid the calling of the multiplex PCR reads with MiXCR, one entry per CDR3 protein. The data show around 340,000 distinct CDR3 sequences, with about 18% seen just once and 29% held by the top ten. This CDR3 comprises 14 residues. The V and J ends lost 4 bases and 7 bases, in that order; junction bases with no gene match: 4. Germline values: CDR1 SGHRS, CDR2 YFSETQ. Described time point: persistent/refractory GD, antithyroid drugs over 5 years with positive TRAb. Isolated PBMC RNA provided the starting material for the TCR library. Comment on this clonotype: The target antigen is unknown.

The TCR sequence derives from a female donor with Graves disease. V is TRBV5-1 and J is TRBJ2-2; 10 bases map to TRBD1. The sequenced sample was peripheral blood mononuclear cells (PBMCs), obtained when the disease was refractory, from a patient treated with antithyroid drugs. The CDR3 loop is CASSRGTGDGELFF. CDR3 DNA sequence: TGCGCCAGCAGCCGTGGGACAGGGGACGGGGAGCTGTTTTTT.